One sample yielded the 9 T cell receptor beta chains listed below, sequenced in a study of T cell responses to AZD1222 COVID-19 vaccine. Method: immunoSEQ multiplex PCR; TCRdb's copy keeps in-frame clones and lacks some. The sample has 100,000 to 150,000 clones; roughly 90% are singletons. Material: peripheral blood, obtained on day 0 of MenACWY control vaccination. The receptors stem from an adult in good health.

The gene calls are TRBV6-5 and TRBJ1-1; 8 nucleotides agree with TRBD1. The CDR3 extends over 13 amino acids. In germline, CDR1 is MNHEY, CDR2 SVGAGI. The V and J ends lost 6 bases and 3 bases, in that order; junction bases with no gene match: 3. The CDR3 sequence is CASRKTGDTEAFF. The CDR3, as DNA: TGTGCCAGCAGGAAGACAGGGGACACTGAAGCTTTCTTT.

The J gene is TRBJ2-1, the V gene TRBV5-1, with D unclear. The CDR3 consists of 15 residues. V was shortened by 4 bases and J by 4 bases, with 15 bases between the two germline ends. Germline CDR1 SGHRS, CDR2 YFSETQ. CDR3 DNA sequence: TGCGCCAGCAGCCTAAGACCTGTGCTATACAATGAGCAGTTCTTC. Its translation: CASSLRPVLYNEQFF.

The V gene is TRBV12-3 or TRBV12-4, the J gene TRBJ1-5; D is possibly TRBD1 (5 bases). Deletions cut 4 bases from V and 7 bases from J, with 8 bases between. This CDR3 region has 12 residues. The CDR3 spells CASSSRAQPQHF. The DNA of the CDR3 is TGTGCCAGCAGTTCCAGGGCCCAGCCCCAGCATTTT.

The chain carries TRBV5-1 and TRBJ2-5; D is undetermined. This CDR3 contains 15 residues. Trimming removed 3 bases at V and 6 bases at J, with 18 bases between. In germline, CDR1 is SGHRS, CDR2 YFSETQ. CDR3 bases: TGCGCCAGCAGCTCTGACGGACGCGATCTGCAGACCCAGTACTTC. It specifies CASSSDGRDLQTQYF.

As DNA, the CDR3 is TGTGCCAGCAGCCCAGGACAGGACCCCTACGAGCAGTACTTC. Translated, it gives CASSPGQDPYEQYF. The gene calls are TRBV28 and TRBJ2-7; 7 nucleotides align to TRBD1. Germline V gene sequence: CDR1 MDHEN, CDR2 SYDVKM. V shed 6 bases, J shed 2 bases, and the junction held 7 bases outside the gene matches. CDR3 size: 14 residues.

The V and J genes are TRBV6-6 and TRBJ1-1; D may be TRBD1 (5 bases). This CDR3 region has 13 residues. The V and J ends lost 5 bases and 7 bases respectively, with 14 bases between them. The V gene's germline CDR1 is MNHNY and CDR2 SVGAGI (reference sequence). CDR3 amino acids: CASSDPGPSEAFF. The CDR3 nucleotides are TGTGCCAGCAGTGATCCGGGACCGAGTGAAGCTTTCTTT.

This sequence joins TRBV7-3 and TRBJ2-7; 9 bases line up with TRBD1. This CDR3 has 14 residues. The V gene's germline CDR1 is SGHTA and CDR2 FQGTGA. The junction had 6 bases not matched to a gene; V was cut back by 7 bases and J by 2 bases. The CDR3 sequence is CASTPGQGPYEQYF. Here the CDR3 DNA reads TGTGCCAGCACCCCGGGACAGGGCCCCTACGAGCAGTACTTC.

To note about this clone: Other DNA sequences in this sample translate to the same CDR3. The rearrangement uses TRBV19 and TRBJ1-1; 8 nucleotides line up with TRBD1. The germline V gene encodes CDR1 LNHDA and CDR2 SQIVND (reference sequence). The CDR3 sequence is 18 residues long. The V and J ends lost 2 bases and 5 bases, in that order; junction bases with no gene match: 16. The CDR3 nucleotides are TGTGCCAGTAGTATACCAGGGGGCGCTGCCCCTAGGAGTACTGAAGCTTTCTTT. It specifies CASSIPGGAAPRSTEAFF.

V usage is TRBV5-4 and J usage is TRBJ2-2; TRBD1 is a possible D gene (6 bases). V lost 1 base and J 6 bases, leaving 10 bases between the germline ends. This CDR3 has 14 amino acids. Germline CDR1 and CDR2: SGHNT and YYREEE (reference sequence). CDR3 nucleotides: TGTGCCAGCAGCTTGAGGGGGTTCCCCGGGGAGCTGTTTTTT. Encoded protein: CASSLRGFPGELFF.